This T cell receptor (beta chain) was identified during a study of blood T cell repertoires in COVID-19. Study information: T cells, B-cell-depleted T cells, or PBMCs provided the cDNA or gDNA that served as material.

J gave up 2 bases and V 4 bases, and 3 bases lay outside the gene matches. The CDR3 spans 14 residues. Germline V lookup: CDR1 SGDLS, CDR2 YYNGEE. Participant age was about 18 to 89 years, and participants resided in about two dozen US areas. Cohorts were assigned according to the clinical history that participants reported. Per the original data handling: Estimation of nucleated cell counts was performed using reference gene primer amplification. Profiling relied on immunoSEQ multiplex PCR, and the TCRdb table lists in-frame clones only, not all of them. That table supplies the V and J calls and clone size; D and trimming were determined from the DNA. The sample comprises roughly 240,000 clones, roughly 89% of which are singletons, and about 2.5% rests with the top ten.

Input material: PBMCs or T cells enriched from blood (not recorded which). This chain joins TRBV9 and TRBJ2-7; 10 nucleotides match TRBD1. This TCR was sampled from a woman under 40 with acute COVID-19. The CDR3 nucleotides are TGTGCCAGCAGCCCGGGACAGGGGACCTACGAGCAGTACTTC. It translates to CASSPGQGTYEQYF.